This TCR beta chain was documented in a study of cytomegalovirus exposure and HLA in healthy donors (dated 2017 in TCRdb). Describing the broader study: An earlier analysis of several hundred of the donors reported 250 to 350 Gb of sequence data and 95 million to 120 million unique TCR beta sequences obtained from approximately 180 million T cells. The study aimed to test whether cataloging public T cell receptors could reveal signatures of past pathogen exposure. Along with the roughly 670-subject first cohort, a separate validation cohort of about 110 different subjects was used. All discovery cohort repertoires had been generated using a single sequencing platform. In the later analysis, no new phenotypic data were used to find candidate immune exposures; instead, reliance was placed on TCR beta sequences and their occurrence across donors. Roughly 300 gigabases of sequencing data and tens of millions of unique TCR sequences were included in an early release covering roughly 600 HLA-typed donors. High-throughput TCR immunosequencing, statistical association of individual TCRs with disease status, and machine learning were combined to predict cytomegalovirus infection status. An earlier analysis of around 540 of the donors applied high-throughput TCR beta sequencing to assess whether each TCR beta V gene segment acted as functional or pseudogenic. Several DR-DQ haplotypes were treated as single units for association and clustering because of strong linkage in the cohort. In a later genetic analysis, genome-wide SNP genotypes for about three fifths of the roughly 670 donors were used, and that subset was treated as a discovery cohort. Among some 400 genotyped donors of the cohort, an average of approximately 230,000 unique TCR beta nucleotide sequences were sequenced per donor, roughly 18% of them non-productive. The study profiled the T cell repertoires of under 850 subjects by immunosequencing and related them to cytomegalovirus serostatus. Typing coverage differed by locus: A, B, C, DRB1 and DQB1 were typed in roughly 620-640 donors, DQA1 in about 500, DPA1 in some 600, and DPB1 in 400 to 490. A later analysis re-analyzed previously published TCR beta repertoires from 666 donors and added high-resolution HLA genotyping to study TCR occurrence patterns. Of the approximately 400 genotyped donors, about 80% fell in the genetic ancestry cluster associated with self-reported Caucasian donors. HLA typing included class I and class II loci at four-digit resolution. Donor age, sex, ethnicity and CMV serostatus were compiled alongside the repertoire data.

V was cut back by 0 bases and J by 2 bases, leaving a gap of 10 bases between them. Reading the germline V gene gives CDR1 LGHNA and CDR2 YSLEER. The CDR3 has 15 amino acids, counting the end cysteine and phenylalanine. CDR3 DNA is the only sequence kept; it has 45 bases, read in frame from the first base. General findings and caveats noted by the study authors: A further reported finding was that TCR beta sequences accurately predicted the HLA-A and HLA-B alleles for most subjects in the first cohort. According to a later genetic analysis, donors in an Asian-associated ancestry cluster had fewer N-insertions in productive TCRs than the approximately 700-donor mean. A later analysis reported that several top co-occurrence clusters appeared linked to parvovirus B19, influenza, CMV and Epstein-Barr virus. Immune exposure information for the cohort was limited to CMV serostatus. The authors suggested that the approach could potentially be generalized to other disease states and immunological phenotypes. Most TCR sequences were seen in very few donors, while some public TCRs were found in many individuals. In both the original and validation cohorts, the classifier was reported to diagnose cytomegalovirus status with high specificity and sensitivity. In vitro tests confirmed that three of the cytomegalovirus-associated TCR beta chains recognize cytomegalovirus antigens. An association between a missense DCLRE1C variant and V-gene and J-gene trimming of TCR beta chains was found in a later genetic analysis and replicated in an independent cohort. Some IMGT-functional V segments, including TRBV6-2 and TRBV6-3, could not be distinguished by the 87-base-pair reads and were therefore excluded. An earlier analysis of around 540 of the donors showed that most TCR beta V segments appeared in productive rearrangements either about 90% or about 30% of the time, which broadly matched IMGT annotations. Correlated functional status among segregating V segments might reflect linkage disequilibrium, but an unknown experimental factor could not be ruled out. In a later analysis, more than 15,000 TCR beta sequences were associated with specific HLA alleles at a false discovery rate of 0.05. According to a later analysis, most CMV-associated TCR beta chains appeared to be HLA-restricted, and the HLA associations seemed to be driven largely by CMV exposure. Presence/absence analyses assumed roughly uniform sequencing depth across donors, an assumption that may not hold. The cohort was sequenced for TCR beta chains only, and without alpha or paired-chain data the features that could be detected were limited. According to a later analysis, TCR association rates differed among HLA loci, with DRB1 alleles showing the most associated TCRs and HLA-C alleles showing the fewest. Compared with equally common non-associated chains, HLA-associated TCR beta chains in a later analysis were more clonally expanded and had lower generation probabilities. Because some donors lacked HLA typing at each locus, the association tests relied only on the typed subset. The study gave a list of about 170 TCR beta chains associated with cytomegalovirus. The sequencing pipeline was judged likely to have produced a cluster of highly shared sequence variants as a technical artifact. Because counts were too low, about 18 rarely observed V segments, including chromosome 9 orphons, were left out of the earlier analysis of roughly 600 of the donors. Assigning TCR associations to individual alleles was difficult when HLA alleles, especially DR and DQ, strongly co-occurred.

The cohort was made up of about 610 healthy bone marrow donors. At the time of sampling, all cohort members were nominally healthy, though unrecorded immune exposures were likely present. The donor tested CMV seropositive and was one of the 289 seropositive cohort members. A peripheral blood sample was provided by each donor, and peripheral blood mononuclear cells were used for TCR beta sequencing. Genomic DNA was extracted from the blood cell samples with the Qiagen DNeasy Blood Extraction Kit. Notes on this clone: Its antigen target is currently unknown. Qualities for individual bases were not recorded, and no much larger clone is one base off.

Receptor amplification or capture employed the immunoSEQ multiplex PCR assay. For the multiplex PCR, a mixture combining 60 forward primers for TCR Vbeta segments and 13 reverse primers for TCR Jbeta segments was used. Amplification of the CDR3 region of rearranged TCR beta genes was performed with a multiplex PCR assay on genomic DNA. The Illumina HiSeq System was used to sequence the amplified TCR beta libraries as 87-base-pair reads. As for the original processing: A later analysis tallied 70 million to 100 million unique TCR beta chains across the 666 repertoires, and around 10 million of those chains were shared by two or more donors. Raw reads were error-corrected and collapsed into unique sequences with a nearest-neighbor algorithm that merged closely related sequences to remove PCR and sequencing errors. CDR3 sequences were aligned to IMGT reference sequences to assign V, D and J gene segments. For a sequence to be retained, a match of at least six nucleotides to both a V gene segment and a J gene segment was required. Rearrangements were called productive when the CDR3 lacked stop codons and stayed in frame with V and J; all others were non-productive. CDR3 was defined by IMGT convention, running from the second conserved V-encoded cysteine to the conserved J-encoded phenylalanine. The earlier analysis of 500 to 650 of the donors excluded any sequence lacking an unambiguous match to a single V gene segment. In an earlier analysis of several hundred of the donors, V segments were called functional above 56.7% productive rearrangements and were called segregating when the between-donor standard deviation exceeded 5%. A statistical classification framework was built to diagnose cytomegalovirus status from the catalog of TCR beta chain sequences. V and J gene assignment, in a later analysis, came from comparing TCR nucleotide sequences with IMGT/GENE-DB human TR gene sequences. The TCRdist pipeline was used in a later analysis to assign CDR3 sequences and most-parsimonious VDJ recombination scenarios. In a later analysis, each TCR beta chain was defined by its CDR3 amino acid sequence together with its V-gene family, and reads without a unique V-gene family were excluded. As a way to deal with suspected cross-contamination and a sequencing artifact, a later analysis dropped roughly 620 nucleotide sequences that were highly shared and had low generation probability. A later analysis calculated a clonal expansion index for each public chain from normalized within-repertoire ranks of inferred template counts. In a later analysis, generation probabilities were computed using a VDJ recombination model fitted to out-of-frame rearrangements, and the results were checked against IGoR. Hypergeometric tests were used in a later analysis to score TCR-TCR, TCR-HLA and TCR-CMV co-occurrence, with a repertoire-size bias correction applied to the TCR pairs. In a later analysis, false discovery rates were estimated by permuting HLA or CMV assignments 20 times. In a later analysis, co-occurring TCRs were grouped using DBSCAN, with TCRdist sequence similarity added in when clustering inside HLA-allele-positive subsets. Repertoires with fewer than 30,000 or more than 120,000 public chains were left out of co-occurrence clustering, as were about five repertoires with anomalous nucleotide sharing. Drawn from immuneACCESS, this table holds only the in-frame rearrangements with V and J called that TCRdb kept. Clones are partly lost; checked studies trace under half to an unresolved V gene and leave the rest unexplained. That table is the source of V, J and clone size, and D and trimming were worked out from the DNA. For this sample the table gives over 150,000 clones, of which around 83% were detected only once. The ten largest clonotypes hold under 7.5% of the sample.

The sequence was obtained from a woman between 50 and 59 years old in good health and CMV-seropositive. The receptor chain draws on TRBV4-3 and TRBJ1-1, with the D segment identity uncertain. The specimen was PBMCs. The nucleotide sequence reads TGCGCCAGCAGCCAAGAATCTAACGCTAACACTGAAGCTTTCTTT. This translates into CASSQESNANTEAFF.